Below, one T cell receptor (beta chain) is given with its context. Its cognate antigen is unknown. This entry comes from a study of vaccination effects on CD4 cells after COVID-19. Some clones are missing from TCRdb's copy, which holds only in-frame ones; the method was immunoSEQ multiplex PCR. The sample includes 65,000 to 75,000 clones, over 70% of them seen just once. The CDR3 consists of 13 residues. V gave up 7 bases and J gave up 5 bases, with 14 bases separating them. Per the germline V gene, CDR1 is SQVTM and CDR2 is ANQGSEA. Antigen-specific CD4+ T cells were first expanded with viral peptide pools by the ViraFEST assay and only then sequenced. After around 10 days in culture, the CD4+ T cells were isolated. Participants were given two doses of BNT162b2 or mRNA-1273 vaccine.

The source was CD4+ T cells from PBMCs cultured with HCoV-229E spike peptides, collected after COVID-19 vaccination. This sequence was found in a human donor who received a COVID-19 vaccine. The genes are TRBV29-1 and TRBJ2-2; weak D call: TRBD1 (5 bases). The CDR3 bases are TGCAGCGCCCTAGTAGGGGCAACCGGGGAGCTGTTTTTT. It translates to CSALVGATGELFF.